This TCR beta chain was documented in a study of T cell repertoires in cytomegalovirus infection. Study-level information: Both recently identified HLA-C-restricted and well-studied HLA-B-restricted CMV epitopes were used in the study. CMV infection plus the matching HLA type was flagged by public TCR beta signatures. Study-wide results and limits: The response measured ex vivo was dominated by TCR beta clonotypes (HLA-C-restricted and CMV-specific).

MiXCR, run by TCRdb on the reads, gives a single entry per CDR3 protein. The data contain about 920,000 distinct CDR3 sequences, around 29% of them singletons. This clonotype showed up just a few times. The antigen remains undetermined. The source of this sequence is a human donor in good health (CMV status not recorded). Some clones in this sample may be carry-over from other donors' samples. The specimen comprised cultured CD8+ T cells from PBMCs, sampled from culture after CMV antigen stimulation.

The CDR3 here is CASSPDRLYTEAFF. In DNA, the CDR3 is TGTGCCAGCAGCCCCGACAGGTTATACACTGAAGCTTTCTTT. This rearrangement joins TRBV7-2 to TRBJ1-1; D perhaps matches TRBD1 (6 bases). Germline values: CDR1 SGHTA, CDR2 FQGNSA. Trimming took off 5 bases at V and 3 bases at J, with 13 bases between the two ends. The CDR3 length is 14 residues.